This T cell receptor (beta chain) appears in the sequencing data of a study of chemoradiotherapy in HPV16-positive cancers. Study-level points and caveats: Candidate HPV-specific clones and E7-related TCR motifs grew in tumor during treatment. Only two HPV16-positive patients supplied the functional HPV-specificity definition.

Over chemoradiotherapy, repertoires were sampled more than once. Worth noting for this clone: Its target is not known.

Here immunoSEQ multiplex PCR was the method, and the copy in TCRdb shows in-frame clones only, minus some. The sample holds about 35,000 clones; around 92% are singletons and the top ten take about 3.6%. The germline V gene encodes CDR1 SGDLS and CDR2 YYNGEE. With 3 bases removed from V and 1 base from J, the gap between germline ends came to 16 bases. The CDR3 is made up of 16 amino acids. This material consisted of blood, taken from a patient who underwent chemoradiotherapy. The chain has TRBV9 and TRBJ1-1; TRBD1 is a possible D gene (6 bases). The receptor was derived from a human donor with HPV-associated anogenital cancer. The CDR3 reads CASSDRQGKRNTEAFF. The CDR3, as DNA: TGTGCCAGCAGCGATAGGCAGGGGAAGAGGAACACTGAAGCTTTCTTT.